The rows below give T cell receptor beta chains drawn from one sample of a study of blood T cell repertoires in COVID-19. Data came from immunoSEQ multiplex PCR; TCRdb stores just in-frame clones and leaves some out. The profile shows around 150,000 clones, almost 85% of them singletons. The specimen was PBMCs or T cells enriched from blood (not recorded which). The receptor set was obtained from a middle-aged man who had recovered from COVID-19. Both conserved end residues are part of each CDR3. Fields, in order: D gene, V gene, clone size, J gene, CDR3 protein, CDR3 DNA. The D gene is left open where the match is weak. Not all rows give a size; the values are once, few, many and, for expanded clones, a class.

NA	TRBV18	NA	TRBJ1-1	CASSPREGNTEAFF	TGTGCCAGCTCACCAAGGGAGGGGAACACTGAAGCTTTCTTT
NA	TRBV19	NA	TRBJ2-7	CASSIGGTGTYEQYF	TGTGCCAGTAGTATCGGGGGGACAGGCACCTACGAGCAGTACTTC
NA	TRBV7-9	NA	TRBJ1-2	CASSLASGLIPYGYTF	TGTGCCAGCAGCTTAGCTTCAGGGCTCATACCCTATGGCTACACCTTC
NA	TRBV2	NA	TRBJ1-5	CASRGTANQPQHF	TGTGCCAGCAGGGGGACTGCAAATCAGCCCCAGCATTTT
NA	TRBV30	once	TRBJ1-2	CAWSVGGARGYTF	TGTGCCTGGAGTGTTGGAGGGGCGCGGGGCTACACCTTC
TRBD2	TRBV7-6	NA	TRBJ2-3	CASSLAAGGNTDTQYF	TGTGCCAGCAGCTTAGCAGCGGGGGGTAACACAGATACGCAGTATTTT
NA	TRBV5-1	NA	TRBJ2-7	CASSLSGSVGTYEQYF	TGCGCCAGCAGCTTGAGCGGCTCTGTGGGCACCTACGAGCAGTACTTC
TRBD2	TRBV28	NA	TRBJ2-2	CASSRPGLAGGEAGELFF	TGTGCCAGCAGTCGCCCGGGACTAGCGGGAGGAGAGGCCGGGGAGCTGTTTTTT
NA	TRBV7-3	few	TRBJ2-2	CASSLQGMNTGELFF	TGTGCCAGCAGCTTACAGGGGATGAACACCGGGGAGCTGTTTTTT
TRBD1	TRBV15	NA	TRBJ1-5	CATSRDLPDRVIKNQPQHF	TGTGCCACCAGCAGAGATTTACCAGACAGGGTAATTAAGAATCAGCCCCAGCATTTT
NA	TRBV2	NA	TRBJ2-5	CASSPLAPGSETQYF	TGTGCCAGCAGTCCTCTAGCGCCCGGGTCGGAGACCCAGTACTTC
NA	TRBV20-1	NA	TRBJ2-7	CSASDPRERMDEQYF	TGCAGTGCTAGTGACCCCCGGGAAAGGATGGACGAGCAGTACTTC
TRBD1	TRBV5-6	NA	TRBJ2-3	CASSLRQGAFTDTQYF	TGTGCCAGCAGCTTGAGACAGGGGGCCTTCACAGATACGCAGTATTTT
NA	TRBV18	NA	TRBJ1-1	CASSPISLQGKEAFF	TGTGCCAGCTCACCTATCTCCTTACAGGGAAAGGAAGCTTTCTTT
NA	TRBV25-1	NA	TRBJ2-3	CASSGRAPSSTDTQYF	TGTGCCAGCAGCGGCAGGGCCCCGAGTAGCACAGATACGCAGTATTTT
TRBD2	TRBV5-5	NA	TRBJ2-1	CASSLAPSGGEYEQFF	TGTGCCAGCAGCTTGGCTCCTAGCGGGGGGGAATATGAGCAGTTCTTC
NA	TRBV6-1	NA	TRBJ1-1	CASSDRGLMNTEAFF	TGTGCCAGCAGTGACAGGGGCCTGATGAACACTGAAGCTTTCTTT
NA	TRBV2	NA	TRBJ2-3	CASTPEGRPRPTDTQYF	TGTGCCAGCACCCCAGAAGGGAGGCCAAGGCCCACAGATACGCAGTATTTT
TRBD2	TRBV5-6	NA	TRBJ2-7	CASSPSAGVHEQYF	TGTGCCAGCAGCCCTAGCGCGGGAGTCCACGAGCAGTACTTC
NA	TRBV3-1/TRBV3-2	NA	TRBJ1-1	CASSQQRFGGTEAFF	TGTGCCAGCAGCCAACAACGGTTCGGGGGGACTGAAGCTTTCTTT
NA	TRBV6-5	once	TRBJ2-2	CASSYSGRPTGELFF	TGTGCCAGCAGTTACTCGGGCAGACCCACCGGGGAGCTGTTTTTT
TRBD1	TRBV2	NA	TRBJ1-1	CASGTGTGFTEAFF	TGTGCCAGCGGAACCGGGACAGGGTTCACTGAAGCTTTCTTT
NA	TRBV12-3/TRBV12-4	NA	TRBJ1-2	CASSAYNYGYTF	TGTGCCAGCAGTGCCTATAACTATGGCTACACCTTC
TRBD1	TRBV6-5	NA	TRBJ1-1	CASTTGQGWYTEAFF	TGTGCCAGCACCACCGGACAGGGGTGGTACACTGAAGCTTTCTTT
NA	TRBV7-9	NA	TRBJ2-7	CASSSVDSTYEQYF	TGTGCCAGCAGCTCAGTAGACAGTACCTACGAGCAGTACTTC
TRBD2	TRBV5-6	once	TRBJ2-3	CASSLRLARGTDTQYF	TGTGCCAGCAGCTTGAGACTAGCGAGAGGTACAGATACGCAGTATTTT
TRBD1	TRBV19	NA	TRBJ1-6	CASSSGQGVGSPLHF	TGTGCCAGTAGCTCCGGACAGGGGGTTGGGTCACCCCTCCACTTT
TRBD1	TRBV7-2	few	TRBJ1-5	CASSLTGTGGGEPQHF	TGTGCCAGCAGCTTAACCGGGACAGGGGGCGGGGAGCCCCAGCATTTT
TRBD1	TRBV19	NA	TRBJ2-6	CASERRTGLSGANVLTF	TGTGCCAGCGAACGCCGGACAGGCCTCTCTGGGGCCAACGTCCTGACTTTC
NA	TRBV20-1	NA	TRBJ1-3	CSAPSGNTIYF	TGCAGTGCCCCCTCGGGAAACACCATATATTTT
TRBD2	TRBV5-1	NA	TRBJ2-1	CASIPGPGGEQFF	TGCGCCAGCATCCCTGGGCCGGGGGGTGAGCAGTTCTTC
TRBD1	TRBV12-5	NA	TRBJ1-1	CASGLDRGVTEAFF	TGTGCTAGTGGTTTGGACAGGGGTGTCACTGAAGCTTTCTTT
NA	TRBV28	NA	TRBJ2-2	CASRPGDSNTGELFF	TGTGCCAGCAGACCGGGGGACAGTAACACCGGGGAGCTGTTTTTT
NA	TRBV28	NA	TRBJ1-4	CASTSLGGRTNEKLFF	TGTGCCAGCACCTCCTTAGGGGGACGGACTAATGAAAAACTGTTTTTT
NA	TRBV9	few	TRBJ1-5	CASRGPQGRGYSNQPQHF	TGTGCCAGCAGGGGACCCCAGGGGAGGGGTTATAGCAATCAGCCCCAGCATTTT
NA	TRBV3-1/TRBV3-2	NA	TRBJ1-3	CASSQVASGNTIYF	TGTGCCAGCAGCCAAGTGGCCTCTGGAAACACCATATATTTT
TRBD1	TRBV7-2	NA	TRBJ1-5	CASSSGTGSGQPQHF	TGTGCCAGCAGCTCCGGGACAGGGTCGGGGCAGCCCCAGCATTTT
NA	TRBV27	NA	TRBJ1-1	CASKPQGLRTEAFF	TGTGCCAGCAAGCCCCAGGGGTTGAGAACTGAAGCTTTCTTT
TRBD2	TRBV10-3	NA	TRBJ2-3	CAISEAGLAGDTDTQYF	TGTGCCATCAGTGAGGCGGGACTAGCGGGTGACACAGATACGCAGTATTTT
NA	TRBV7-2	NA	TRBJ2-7	CASSLGALSYEQYF	TGTGCCAGCAGCTTAGGGGCGCTATCCTACGAGCAGTACTTC
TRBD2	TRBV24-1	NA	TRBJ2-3	CATSDWGGTSGGTDTQYF	TGTGCCACCAGTGATTGGGGGGGGACTAGCGGGGGCACAGATACGCAGTATTTT
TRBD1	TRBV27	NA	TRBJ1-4	CASSLQGASAAFEKLFF	TGTGCCAGCAGTTTACAGGGGGCGTCGGCCGCGTTCGAAAAACTGTTTTTT
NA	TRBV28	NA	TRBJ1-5	CASSASPDQPQHF	TGTGCCAGCAGTGCGAGTCCTGATCAGCCCCAGCATTTT
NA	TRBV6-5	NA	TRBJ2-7	CASSYAGEQYF	TGTGCCAGCAGTTACGCCGGGGAGCAGTACTTC
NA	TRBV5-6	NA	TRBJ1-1	CASSLVWREGTEAFF	TGTGCCAGCAGCTTGGTGTGGCGGGAGGGCACTGAAGCTTTCTTT
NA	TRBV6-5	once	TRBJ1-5	CASSSGVQPQHF	TGTGCCAGCAGCTCAGGGGTCCAGCCCCAGCATTTT